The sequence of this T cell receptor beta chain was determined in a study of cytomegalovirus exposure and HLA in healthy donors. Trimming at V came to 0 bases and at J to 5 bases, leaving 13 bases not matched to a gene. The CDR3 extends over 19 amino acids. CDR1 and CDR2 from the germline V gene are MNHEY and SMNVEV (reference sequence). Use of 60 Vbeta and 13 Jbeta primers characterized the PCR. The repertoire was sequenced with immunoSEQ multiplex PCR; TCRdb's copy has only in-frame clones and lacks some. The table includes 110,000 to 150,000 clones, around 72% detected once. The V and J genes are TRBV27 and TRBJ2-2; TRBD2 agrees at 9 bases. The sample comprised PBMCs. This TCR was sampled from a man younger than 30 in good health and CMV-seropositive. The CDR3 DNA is TGTGCCAGCAGTTTATCGCAAGTACCTAGCGGGATCGGGACCGGGGAGCTGTTTTTT. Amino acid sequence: CASSLSQVPSGIGTGELFF.